These 5 T cell receptor beta chains came from one sample sequenced in a study of shared clonotypes between healthy human individuals. TCRdb keeps only in-frame clones here, not all; method: immunoSEQ multiplex PCR. This repertoire shows 2 million to 2.5 million clones, approximately 94% found once; its top ten account for about 1.1%. CD45RO-negative, CCR7-positively selected cells formed the naive CD8 fraction, excluding terminally differentiated effector memory CD45RA+ cells. Input material: naive CD8+ T cells sorted from blood. The source is a man aged 18 to 30 in good health.

The chain is built from TRBV4-1 and TRBJ2-7, with 8 bases lining up with TRBD2. J lost 0 bases, V lost 1 base, and 11 bases had no gene match. The CDR3 is 18 amino acids. Per germline, CDR1 MGHRA and CDR2 YSYEKL. CDR3 in amino acids: CASSQVTSGGGASYEQYF. The CDR3 DNA sequence: TGCGCCAGCAGCCAAGTAACTAGCGGAGGAGGGGCCTCCTACGAGCAGTACTTC.

The chain links TRBV7-2 to TRBJ1-4, with D tentatively TRBD1 (5 bases). The CDR3 contains 17 residues. Germline lookup yields CDR1 SGHTA and CDR2 FQGNSA. Trimming pared 4 bases from V and 0 bases from J, leaving 15 bases between. This CDR3 reads CASSSWTGTATNEKLFF. The DNA for the CDR3 is TGTGCCAGCAGCTCCTGGACGGGGACGGCAACTAATGAAAAACTGTTTTTT.

CDR3 region: CASSPQWLGSLYEQYF. CDR3 DNA sequence: TGCGCCAGCAGCCCTCAATGGTTGGGAAGTCTCTACGAGCAGTACTTC. The V and J genes are TRBV4-1 and TRBJ2-7; unclear D gene. The CDR3 sequence is 16 residues long. Germline V gene lookup returns CDR1 MGHRA and CDR2 YSYEKL. Trimming cost V 4 bases and J 3 bases, with 19 bases left between them.

The CDR3 nucleotides are TGCGCCAGCAGCCAGGGGACTAGCGGTCCCTACGAGCAGTACTTC. Its translation is CASSQGTSGPYEQYF. The chain joins TRBV4-1 to TRBJ2-7, with 11 positions matching TRBD2. The CDR3 has 15 amino acids. V shed 3 bases, J shed 2 bases, and the junction held 3 bases outside the gene matches. CDR1 and CDR2 (germline): MGHRA, YSYEKL.

Only one count was recorded for this clone. The chain carries TRBV2 and TRBJ2-3; 10 positions match TRBD2. The ends lost 3 bases at V and 5 bases at J; junction bases unmatched: 5. Germline V lookup: CDR1 SNHLY, CDR2 FYNNEI. This CDR3 is built from 15 residues. The CDR3 DNA reads TGTGCCAGCAGTGATGAGCGGGGGGGCCAAGATACGCAGTATTTT. This translates into CASSDERGGQDTQYF.